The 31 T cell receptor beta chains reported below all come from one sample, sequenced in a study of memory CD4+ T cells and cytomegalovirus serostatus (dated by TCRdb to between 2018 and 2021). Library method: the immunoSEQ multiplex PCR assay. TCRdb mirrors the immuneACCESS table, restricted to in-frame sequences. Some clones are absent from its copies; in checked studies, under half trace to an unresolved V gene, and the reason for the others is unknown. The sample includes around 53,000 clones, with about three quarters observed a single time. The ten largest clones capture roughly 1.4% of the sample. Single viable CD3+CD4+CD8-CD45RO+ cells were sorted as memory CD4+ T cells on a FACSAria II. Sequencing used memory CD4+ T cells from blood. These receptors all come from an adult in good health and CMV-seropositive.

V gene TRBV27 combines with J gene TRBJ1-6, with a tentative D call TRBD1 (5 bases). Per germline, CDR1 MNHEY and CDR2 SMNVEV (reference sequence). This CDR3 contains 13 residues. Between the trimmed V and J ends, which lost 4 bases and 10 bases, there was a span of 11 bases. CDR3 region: CASSYDSSSPLHF. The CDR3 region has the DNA TGTGCCAGCAGTTATGACAGTAGCTCACCCCTCCACTTT.

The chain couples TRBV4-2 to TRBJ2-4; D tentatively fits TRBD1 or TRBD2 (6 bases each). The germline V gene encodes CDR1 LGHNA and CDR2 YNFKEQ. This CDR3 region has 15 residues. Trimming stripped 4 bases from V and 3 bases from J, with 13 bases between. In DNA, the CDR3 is TGTGCCAGCAGCCTGGAGGGGGGCCTCAAAAACATTCAGTACTTC. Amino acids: CASSLEGGLKNIQYF.

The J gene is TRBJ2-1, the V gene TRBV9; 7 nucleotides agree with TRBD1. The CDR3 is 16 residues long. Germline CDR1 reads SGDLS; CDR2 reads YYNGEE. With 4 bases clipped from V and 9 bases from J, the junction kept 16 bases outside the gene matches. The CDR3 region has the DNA TGTGCCAGCAGCACGATGACAGGGCTCCCAATATCTGAGCAGTTCTTC. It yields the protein CASSTMTGLPISEQFF.

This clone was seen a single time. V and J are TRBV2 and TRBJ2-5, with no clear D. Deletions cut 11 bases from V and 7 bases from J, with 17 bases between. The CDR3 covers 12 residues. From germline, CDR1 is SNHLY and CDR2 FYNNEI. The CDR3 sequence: CASKVTIGTQYF. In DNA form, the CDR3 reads TGTGCCTCCAAGGTCACAATTGGGACCCAGTACTTC.

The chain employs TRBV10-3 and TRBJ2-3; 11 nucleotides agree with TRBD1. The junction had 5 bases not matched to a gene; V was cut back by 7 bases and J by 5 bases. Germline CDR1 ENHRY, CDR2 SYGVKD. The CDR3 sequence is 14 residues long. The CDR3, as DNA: TGTGCCATCAAGGGACAGGGGGGCGGAGATACGCAGTATTTT. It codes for CAIKGQGGGDTQYF.

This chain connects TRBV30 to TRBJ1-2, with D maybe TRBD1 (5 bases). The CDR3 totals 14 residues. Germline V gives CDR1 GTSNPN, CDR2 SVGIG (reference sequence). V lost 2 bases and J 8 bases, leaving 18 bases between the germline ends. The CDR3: CAWSPQGNHVGYTF. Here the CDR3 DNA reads TGTGCCTGGAGTCCCCAGGGTAACCACGTCGGCTACACCTTC. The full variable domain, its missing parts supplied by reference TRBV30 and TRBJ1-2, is SQTIHQWPATLVQPVGSPLSLECTVEGTSNPNLYWYRQAAGRGLQLLFYSVGIGQISSEVPQNLSASRPQDRQFILSSKKLLLSDSGFYLCAWSPQGNHVGYTFGSGTRLTVV.

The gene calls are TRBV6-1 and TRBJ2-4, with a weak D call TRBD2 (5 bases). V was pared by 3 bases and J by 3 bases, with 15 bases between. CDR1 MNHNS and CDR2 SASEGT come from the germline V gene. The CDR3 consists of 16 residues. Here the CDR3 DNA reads TGTGCCAGCAGTGATTCGGGCCTAGGGAGCAAAAACATTCAGTACTTC. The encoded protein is CASSDSGLGSKNIQYF.

CDR3 coding DNA: TGTGCCAGCAGTTTCCTGACAGGGGGTTCCTACGAGCAGTACTTC. Its translation is CASSFLTGGSYEQYF. The chain joins TRBV6-5 to TRBJ2-7, with 9 bases aligning to TRBD1. Germline V lookup: CDR1 MNHEY, CDR2 SVGAGI. This CDR3 is built from 15 residues. The V and J ends lost 4 bases and 1 base, in that order; junction bases with no gene match: 5.

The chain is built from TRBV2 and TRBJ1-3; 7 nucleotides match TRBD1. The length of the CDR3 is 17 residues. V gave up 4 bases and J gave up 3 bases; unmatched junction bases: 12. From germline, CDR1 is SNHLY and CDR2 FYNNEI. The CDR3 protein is CASSVGTGDVFGNTIYF. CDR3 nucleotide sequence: TGTGCCAGCAGTGTGGGAACAGGGGATGTCTTTGGAAACACCATATATTTT.

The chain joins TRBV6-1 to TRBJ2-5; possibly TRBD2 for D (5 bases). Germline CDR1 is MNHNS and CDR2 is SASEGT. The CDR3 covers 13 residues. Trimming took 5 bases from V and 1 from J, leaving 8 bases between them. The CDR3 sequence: CASSRRLQETQYF. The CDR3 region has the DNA TGTGCCAGCAGTAGGAGGCTCCAAGAGACCCAGTACTTC.

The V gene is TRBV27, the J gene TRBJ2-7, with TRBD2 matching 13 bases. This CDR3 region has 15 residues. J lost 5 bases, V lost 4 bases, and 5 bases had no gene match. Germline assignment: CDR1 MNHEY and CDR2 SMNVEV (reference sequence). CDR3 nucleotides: TGTGCCAGCAGTTCCCTAGGACTAGCGGGAGACGAGCAGTACTTC. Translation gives CASSSLGLAGDEQYF.

CDR3 in DNA: TGTGCCAGCAGCTTAGTAGCGGGGACCTACGAGCAGTACTTC. This codes for CASSLVAGTYEQYF. The J gene is TRBJ2-7, the V gene TRBV7-2, with 8 bases fitting TRBD2. The CDR3 is made up of 14 amino acids. CDR1 is SGHTA and CDR2 is FQGNSA in the germline V gene. V lost 1 base and J lost 2; bases outside the gene matches: 1.

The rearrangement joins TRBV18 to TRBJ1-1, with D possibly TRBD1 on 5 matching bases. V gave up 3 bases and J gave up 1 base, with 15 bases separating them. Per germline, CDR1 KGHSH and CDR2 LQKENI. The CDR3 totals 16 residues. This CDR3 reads CASSPPSGGRNTEAFF. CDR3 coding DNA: TGTGCCAGCTCACCCCCGAGTGGGGGACGGAACACTGAAGCTTTCTTT.

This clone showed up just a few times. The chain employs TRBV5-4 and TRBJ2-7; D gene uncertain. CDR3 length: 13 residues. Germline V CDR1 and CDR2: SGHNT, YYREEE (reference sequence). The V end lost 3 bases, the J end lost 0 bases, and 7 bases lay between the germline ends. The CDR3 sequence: CASSSPYSYEQYF. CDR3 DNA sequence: TGTGCCAGCAGCTCTCCCTACTCCTACGAGCAGTACTTC.

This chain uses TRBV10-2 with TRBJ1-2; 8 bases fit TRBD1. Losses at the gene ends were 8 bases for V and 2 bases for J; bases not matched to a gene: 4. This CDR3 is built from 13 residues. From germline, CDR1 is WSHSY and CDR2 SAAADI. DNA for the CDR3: TGCGCCAGCCGTTGGACAGGGAACTATGGCTACACCTTC. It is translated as CASRWTGNYGYTF.

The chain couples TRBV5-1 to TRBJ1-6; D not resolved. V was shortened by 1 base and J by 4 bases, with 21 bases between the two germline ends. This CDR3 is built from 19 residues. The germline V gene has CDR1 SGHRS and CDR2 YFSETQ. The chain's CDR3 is CASSLRSSTSMGYNSPLHF. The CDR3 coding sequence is TGCGCCAGCAGCTTGAGGAGCTCCACCTCGATGGGGTATAATTCACCCCTCCACTTT.

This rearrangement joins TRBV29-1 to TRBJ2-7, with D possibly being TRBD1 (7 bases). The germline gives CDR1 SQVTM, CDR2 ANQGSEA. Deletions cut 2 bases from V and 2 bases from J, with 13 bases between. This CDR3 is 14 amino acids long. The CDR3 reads CSVELPGGTYEQYF. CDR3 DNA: TGCAGCGTTGAACTGCCAGGGGGGACCTACGAGCAGTACTTC.

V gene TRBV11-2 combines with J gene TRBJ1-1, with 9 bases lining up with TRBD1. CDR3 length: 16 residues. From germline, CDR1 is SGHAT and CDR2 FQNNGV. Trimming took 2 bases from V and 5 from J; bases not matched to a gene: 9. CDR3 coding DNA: TGTGCCAGCAGCTTAAGGGCACAGGGGGCTTGGACTGAAGCTTTCTTT. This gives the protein CASSLRAQGAWTEAFF. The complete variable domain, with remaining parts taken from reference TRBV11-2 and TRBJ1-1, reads EAGVAQSPRYKIIEKRQSVAFWCNPISGHATLYWYQQILGQGPKLLIQFQNNGVVDDSQLPKDRFSAERLKGVDSTLKIQPAKLEDSAVYLCASSLRAQGAWTEAFFGQGTRLTVV.

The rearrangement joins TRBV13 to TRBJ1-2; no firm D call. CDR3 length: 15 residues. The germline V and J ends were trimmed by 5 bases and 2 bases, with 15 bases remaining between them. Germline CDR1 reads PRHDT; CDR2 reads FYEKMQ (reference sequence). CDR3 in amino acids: CASSPRTDLNYGYTF. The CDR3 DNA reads TGTGCCAGCAGCCCCCGGACCGACTTAAACTATGGCTACACCTTC.

CDR3 protein: CAWGPRGREGEKLFF. The CDR3 bases are TGTGCCTGGGGCCCCCGGGGCAGGGAGGGGGAAAAACTGTTTTTT. The chain recombines TRBV30 with TRBJ1-4; tentatively, D is TRBD1 (5 bases). Germline CDR1 is GTSNPN and CDR2 is SVGIG (reference sequence). The CDR3 is 15 residues long. V dropped 5 bases and J dropped 8 bases, with 21 bases sitting between them.

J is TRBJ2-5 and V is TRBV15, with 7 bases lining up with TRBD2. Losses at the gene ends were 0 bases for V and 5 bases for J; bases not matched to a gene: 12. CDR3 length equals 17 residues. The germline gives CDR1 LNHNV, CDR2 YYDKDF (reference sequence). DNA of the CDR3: TGTGCCACCAGCAGAGATTCGGCGGGAACCGGGGGGGAGACCCAGTACTTC. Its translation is CATSRDSAGTGGETQYF. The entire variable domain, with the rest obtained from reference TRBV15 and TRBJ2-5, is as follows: DAMVIQNPRYQVTQFGKPVTLSCSQTLNHNVMYWYQQKSSQAPKLLFHYYDKDFNNEADTPDNFQSRRPNTSFCFLDIRSPGLGDTAMYLCATSRDSAGTGGETQYFGPGTRLLVL.

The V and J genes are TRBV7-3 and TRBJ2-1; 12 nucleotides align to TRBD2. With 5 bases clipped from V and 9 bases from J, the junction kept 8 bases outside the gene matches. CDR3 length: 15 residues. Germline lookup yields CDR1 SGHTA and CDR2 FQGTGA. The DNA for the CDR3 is TGTGCCAGCAGCCCACAACTAGCGGGAGGCGGTGAGCAGTTCTTC. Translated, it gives CASSPQLAGGGEQFF.

The CDR3 reads CASSSQVGMNTEAFF. For the CDR3, the DNA is TGTGCCAGCAGCAGTCAAGTGGGAATGAACACTGAAGCTTTCTTT. The chain is built from TRBV11-2 and TRBJ1-1; D is unresolved. CDR3 length equals 15 residues. Germline CDR1 is SGHAT and CDR2 is FQNNGV. Trimming took 5 bases from V and 0 from J, leaving 13 bases between them.

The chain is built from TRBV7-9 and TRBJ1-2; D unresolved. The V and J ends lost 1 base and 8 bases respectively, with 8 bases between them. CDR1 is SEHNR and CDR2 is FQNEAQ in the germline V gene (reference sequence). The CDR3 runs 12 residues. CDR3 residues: CASSLGPEGYTF. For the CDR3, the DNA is TGTGCCAGCAGCTTAGGACCTGAAGGCTACACCTTC. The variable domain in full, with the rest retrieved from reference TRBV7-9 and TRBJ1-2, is DTGVSQNPRHKITKRGQNVTFRCDPISEHNRLYWYRQTLGQGPEFLTYFQNEAQLEKSRLLSDRFSAERPKGSFSTLEIQRTEQGDSAMYLCASSLGPEGYTFGSGTRLTVV.

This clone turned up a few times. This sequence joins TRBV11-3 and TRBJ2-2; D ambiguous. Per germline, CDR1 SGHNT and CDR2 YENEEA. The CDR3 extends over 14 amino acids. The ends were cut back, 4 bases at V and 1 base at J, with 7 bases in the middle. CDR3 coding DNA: TGTGCCAGCAGCTCCCCTAGGAACACCGGGGAGCTGTTTTTT. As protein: CASSSPRNTGELFF.

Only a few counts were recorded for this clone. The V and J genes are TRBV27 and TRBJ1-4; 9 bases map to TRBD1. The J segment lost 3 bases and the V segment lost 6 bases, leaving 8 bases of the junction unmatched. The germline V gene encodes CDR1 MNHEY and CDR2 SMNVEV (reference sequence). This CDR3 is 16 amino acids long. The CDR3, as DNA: TGTGCCAGCAGGGCAGGACAGGGGAGAGCTAATGAAAAACTGTTTTTT. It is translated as CASRAGQGRANEKLFF.

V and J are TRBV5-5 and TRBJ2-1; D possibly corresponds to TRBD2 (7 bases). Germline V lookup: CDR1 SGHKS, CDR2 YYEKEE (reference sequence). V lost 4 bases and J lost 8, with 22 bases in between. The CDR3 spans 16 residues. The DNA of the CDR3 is TGTGCCAGCAGCCTTCTGGGGGGGGCGAATCTCGATGAGCAGTTCTTC. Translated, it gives CASSLLGGANLDEQFF.

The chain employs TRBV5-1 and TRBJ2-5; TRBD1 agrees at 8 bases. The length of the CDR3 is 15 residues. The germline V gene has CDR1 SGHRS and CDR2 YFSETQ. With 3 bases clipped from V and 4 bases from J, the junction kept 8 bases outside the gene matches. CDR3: CASSWGTGGPETQYF. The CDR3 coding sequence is TGCGCCAGCAGCTGGGGAACAGGGGGTCCAGAGACCCAGTACTTC.

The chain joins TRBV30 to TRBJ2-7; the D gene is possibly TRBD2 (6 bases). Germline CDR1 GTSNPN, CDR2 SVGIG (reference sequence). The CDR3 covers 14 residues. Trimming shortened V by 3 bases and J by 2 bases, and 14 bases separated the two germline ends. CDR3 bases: TGTGCCTGGAGGGGACTCTTTGGGACCTACGAGCAGTACTTC. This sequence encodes CAWRGLFGTYEQYF.

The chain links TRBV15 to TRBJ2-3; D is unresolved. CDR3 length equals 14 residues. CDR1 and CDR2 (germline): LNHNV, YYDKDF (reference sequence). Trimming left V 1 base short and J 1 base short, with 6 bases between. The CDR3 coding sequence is TGTGCCACCAGCAGAGTTGGGGGCACAGATACGCAGTATTTT. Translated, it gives CATSRVGGTDTQYF.

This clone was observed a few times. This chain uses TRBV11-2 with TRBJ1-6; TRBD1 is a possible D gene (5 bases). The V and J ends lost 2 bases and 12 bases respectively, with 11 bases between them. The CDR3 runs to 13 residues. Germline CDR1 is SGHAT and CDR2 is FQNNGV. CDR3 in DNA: TGTGCCAGCAGCTTATACCAGGGTTTACCCCTCCACTTT. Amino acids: CASSLYQGLPLHF.